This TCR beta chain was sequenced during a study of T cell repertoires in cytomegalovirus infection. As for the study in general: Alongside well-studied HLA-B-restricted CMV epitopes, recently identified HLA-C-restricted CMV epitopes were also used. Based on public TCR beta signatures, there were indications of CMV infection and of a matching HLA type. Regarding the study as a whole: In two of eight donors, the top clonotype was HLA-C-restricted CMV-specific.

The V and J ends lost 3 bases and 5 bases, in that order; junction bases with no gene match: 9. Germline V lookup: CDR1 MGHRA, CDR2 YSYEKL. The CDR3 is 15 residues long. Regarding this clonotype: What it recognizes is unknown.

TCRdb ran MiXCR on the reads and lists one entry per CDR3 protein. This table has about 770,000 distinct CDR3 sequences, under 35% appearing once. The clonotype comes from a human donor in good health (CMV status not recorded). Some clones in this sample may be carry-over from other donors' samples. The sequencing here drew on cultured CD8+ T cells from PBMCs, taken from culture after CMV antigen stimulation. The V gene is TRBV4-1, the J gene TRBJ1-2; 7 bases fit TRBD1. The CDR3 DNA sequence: TGCGCCAGCAGCCACCCCACGGACAGGCTTTATGGCTACACCTTC. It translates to CASSHPTDRLYGYTF.